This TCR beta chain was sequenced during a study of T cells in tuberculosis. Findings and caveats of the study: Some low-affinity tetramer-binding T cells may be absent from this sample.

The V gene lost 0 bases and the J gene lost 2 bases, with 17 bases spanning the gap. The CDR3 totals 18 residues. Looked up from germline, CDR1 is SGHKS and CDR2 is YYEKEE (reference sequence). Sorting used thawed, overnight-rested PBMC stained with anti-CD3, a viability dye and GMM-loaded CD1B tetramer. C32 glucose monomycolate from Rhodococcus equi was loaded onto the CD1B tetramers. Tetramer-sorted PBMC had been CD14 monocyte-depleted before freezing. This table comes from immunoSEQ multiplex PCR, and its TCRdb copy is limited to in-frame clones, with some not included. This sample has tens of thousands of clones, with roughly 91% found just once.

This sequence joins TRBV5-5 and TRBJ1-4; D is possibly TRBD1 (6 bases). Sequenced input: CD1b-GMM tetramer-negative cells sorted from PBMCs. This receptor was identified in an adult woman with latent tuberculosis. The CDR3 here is CASSLAGGGRITNEKLFF. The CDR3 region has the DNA TGTGCCAGCAGCTTGGCCGGGGGGGGGCGGATCACTAATGAAAAACTGTTTTTT.